The 14 T cell receptor beta chains given below trace back to one sample, sequenced in a study of vaccination effects on CD4 cells after COVID-19. Culturing for more than 9 days preceded CD4+ T cell isolation. Either the BNT162b2 or mRNA-1273 vaccine was given to participants in two doses. Repertoires were generated with immunoSEQ multiplex PCR, while TCRdb's copy carries only in-frame clones and drops some. The data show roughly 40,000 clones, with about 62% seen just once and about 7.7% held by the top ten. These receptors' antigens are unknown. Sequenced here: CD4+ T cells from PBMCs cultured without peptide, sampled after COVID-19 vaccination. These receptors all stem from a human donor who received a COVID-19 vaccine.

The chain couples TRBV18 to TRBJ1-6; 9 nucleotides align to TRBD1. This CDR3 contains 14 residues. V shed 3 bases, J shed 10 bases, and the junction held 4 bases outside the gene matches. The germline gives CDR1 KGHSH, CDR2 LQKENI. The CDR3 is CASSPGTGQSPLHF. CDR3 nucleotide sequence: TGTGCCAGCTCACCCGGGACAGGGCAGTCACCCCTCCACTTT.

This clone came up a few times. This chain's CDR3 is CASSQVGFNSYGYTF. CDR3 nucleotide sequence: TGTGCCAGCAGCCAAGTAGGTTTCAACTCCTATGGCTACACCTTC. The chain recombines TRBV3-1 (or the pseudogene TRBV3-2) with TRBJ1-2; D gene uncertain. CDR3 length: 15 residues. V lost 1 base and J lost 4, with 13 bases in between. CDR1 is LGHDT, CDR2 YNNKEL, per germline (reference sequence).

This clone was seen once. The chain has TRBV5-1 and TRBJ1-1; D remains ambiguous. The CDR3 runs 13 residues. The germline CDR1 and CDR2 sequences are SGHRS and YFSETQ. V was trimmed by 1 base and J by 7 bases, leaving 11 bases between them. In nucleotides, the CDR3 is TGCGCCAGCAGCTTGATAGTGGCGGGTGAAGCTTTCTTT. This sequence encodes CASSLIVAGEAFF.

V gene TRBV5-4 combines with J gene TRBJ1-4; D is perhaps TRBD1 (5 bases). With 0 bases removed from V and 7 bases from J, the gap between germline ends came to 13 bases. Per germline, CDR1 SGHNT and CDR2 YYREEE (reference sequence). This CDR3 contains 15 residues. DNA for the CDR3: TGTGCCAGCAGCTTGGCCGGGACCCTGGGTGAAAAACTGTTTTTT. Protein: CASSLAGTLGEKLFF.

This clone was counted only a few times. The chain couples TRBV3-1 (or the pseudogene TRBV3-2) to TRBJ1-5; the match to TRBD1 covers 9 bases. V lost 6 bases to trimming and J lost 5 bases; unmatched junction nucleotides: 8. Germline CDR1 LGHDT, CDR2 YNNKEL (reference sequence). CDR3 length: 15 residues. For the CDR3, the DNA is TGTGCCAGCAGTCTCGGGACAGGGATGGATCAGCCCCAGCATTTT. This codes for CASSLGTGMDQPQHF.

The CDR3: CASSTRYDYEQYF. CDR3 nucleotide sequence: TGTGCCAGTAGTACCAGGTACGACTACGAGCAGTACTTC. This sequence joins TRBV19 and TRBJ2-7, with D unresolved. The CDR3 extends over 13 amino acids. V was pared by 4 bases and J by 3 bases, with 10 bases between. CDR1 LNHDA and CDR2 SQIVND come from the germline V gene (reference sequence).

This clone turned up a few times. The chain combines TRBV20-1 with TRBJ1-2; D unresolved. Looked up from germline, CDR1 is DFQATT and CDR2 is SNEGSKA (reference sequence). The CDR3 has 10 amino acids. The germline V and J ends were trimmed by 3 bases and 5 bases, with 4 bases remaining between them. DNA of the CDR3: TGCAGTGCTAGCGGGTATGGCTACACCTTC. Translating it yields CSASGYGYTF.

The V and J genes are TRBV2 and TRBJ2-3; D is possibly TRBD1 or TRBD2 (5 bases each). Germline CDR1 is SNHLY and CDR2 is FYNNEI. The CDR3 totals 15 residues. Trimming cost V 4 bases and J 0 bases, with 11 bases left between them. DNA for the CDR3: TGTGCCAGCAGTGGGTCGGGGCTCAGCACAGATACGCAGTATTTT. It encodes CASSGSGLSTDTQYF.

This clone was counted between two and nine times. The V and J genes are TRBV29-1 and TRBJ1-2; 8 nucleotides agree with TRBD1. The CDR3 spans 11 residues. CDR1 SQVTM and CDR2 ANQGSEA come from the germline V gene. With 7 bases clipped from V and 4 bases from J, the junction kept 2 bases outside the gene matches. DNA of the CDR3: TGCAGCGGACAGGGGCTCTATGGCTACACCTTC. Protein sequence: CSGQGLYGYTF.

The chain uses TRBV20-1 and TRBJ2-4; D is unclear. The germline V gene encodes CDR1 DFQATT and CDR2 SNEGSKA (reference sequence). Between the trimmed V and J ends, which lost 4 bases and 5 bases, there was a span of 6 bases. This CDR3 region has 11 residues. This CDR3 reads CSAIYQNIQYF. CDR3 nucleotides: TGCAGTGCTATCTATCAAAACATTCAGTACTTC.

This chain uses TRBV5-1 with TRBJ2-1, with a weak D call TRBD1 (5 bases). This CDR3 spans 14 amino acids. V was pared by 8 bases and J by 5 bases, with 17 bases between. Germline CDR1 is SGHRS and CDR2 is YFSETQ. The CDR3 DNA follows: TGCGCCAGTACATCGGACACACGGAACAATGAGCAGTTCTTC. It translates to CASTSDTRNNEQFF.

A few counts support this clone. The chain is built from TRBV11-2 and TRBJ2-3; D is possibly TRBD2 (6 bases). Trimming removed 5 bases from V and 0 bases from J, with 12 bases in between. This CDR3 comprises 15 residues. Germline CDR1 is SGHAT and CDR2 is FQNNGV. The CDR3 loop is CASSPGGTSTDTQYF. CDR3 in DNA: TGTGCCAGCAGCCCCGGCGGGACTAGCACAGATACGCAGTATTTT.

The chain links TRBV18 to TRBJ2-5, with D perhaps matching TRBD1 (5 bases). Germline V gene sequence: CDR1 KGHSH, CDR2 LQKENI. Trimming took off 3 bases at V and 5 bases at J, with 10 bases between the two ends. The CDR3 covers 13 residues. Here the CDR3 DNA reads TGTGCCAGCTCACCTCAGGGCTGGGAGACCCAGTACTTC. The encoded protein is CASSPQGWETQYF.

This sequence joins TRBV24-1 and TRBJ2-2, with unresolved D. Germline assignment: CDR1 KGHDR and CDR2 SFDVKD. The V and J ends lost 3 bases and 0 bases respectively, with 1 base between them. The CDR3 contains 13 residues. The CDR3 DNA reads as TGTGCCACCAGTGATACGAACACCGGGGAGCTGTTTTTT. It is translated as CATSDTNTGELFF.